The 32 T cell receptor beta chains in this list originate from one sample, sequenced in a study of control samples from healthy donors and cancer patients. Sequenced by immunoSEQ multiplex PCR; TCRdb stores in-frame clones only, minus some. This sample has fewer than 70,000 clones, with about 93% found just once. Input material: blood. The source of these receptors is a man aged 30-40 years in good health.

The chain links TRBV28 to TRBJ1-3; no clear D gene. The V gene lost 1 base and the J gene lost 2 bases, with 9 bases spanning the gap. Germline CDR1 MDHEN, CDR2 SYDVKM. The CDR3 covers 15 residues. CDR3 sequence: CASSLSVVTGNTIYF. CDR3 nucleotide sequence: TGTGCCAGCAGTTTATCGGTTGTGACTGGAAACACCATATATTTT.

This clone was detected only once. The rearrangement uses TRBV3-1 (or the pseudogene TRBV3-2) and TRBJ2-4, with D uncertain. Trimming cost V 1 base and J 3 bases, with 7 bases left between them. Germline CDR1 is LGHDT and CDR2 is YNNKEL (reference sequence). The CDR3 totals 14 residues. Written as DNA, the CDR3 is TGTGCCAGCAGCCAAGGGCAGATCAAAAACATTCAGTACTTC. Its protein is CASSQGQIKNIQYF.

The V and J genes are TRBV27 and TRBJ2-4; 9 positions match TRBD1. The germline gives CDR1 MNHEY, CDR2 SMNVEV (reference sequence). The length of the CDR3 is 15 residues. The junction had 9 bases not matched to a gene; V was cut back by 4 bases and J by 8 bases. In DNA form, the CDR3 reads TGTGCCAGCAGTTCGTTCCGGGACAGGGCCTACATTCAGTACTTC. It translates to CASSSFRDRAYIQYF.

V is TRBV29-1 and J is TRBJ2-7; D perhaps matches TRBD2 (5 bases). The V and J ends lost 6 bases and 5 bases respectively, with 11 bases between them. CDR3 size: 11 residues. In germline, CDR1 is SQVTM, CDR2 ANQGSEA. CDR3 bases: TGCAGCGTCGTCACTAGTGACGAGCAGTACTTC. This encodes CSVVTSDEQYF.

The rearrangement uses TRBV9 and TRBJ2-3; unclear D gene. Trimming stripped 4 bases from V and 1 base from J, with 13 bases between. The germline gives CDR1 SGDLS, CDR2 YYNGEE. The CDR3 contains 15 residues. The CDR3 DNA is TGTGCCAGCAGCATCCATGCGTACGGCACAGATACGCAGTATTTT. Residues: CASSIHAYGTDTQYF.

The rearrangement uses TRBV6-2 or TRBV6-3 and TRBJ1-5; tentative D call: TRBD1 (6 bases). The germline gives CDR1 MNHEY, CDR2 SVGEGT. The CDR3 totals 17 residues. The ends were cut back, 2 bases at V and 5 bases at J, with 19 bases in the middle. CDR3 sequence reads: CASSYDYLVRGDQPQHF. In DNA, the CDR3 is TGTGCCAGCAGTTACGACTATTTGGTCAGGGGCGATCAGCCCCAGCATTTT.

CDR3 coding DNA: TGTGCCAGCAGTTTAGGGACAGGGGCCTACGAGCAGTACTTC. This gives the protein CASSLGTGAYEQYF. The rearrangement joins TRBV28 to TRBJ2-7; 10 bases are shared with TRBD1. V lost 2 bases, J lost 2 bases, and 0 bases stayed unmatched. Germline CDR1 is MDHEN and CDR2 is SYDVKM. This CDR3 contains 14 residues.

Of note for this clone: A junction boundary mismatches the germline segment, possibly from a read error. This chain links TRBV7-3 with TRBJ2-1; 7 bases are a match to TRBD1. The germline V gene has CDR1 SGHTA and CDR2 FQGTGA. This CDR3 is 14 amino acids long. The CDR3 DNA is TGTGCCAGCAGCCTAACAGGGGCCGGGAATGAGCAGTTCTTC. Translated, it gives CASSLTGAGNEQFF.

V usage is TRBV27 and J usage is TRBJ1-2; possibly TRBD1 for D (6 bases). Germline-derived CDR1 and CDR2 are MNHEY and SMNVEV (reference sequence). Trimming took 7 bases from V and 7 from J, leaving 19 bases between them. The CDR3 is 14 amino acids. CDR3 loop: CASKLQGSAGGYTF. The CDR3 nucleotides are TGTGCCAGCAAGCTACAGGGCTCGGCGGGTGGCTACACCTTC.

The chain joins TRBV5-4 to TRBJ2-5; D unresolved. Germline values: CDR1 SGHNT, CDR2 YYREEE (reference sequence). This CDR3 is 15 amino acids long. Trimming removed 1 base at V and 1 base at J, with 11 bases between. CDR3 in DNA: TGTGCCAGCAGCTTGTCAGGTTTAACCCAAGAGACCCAGTACTTC. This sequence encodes CASSLSGLTQETQYF. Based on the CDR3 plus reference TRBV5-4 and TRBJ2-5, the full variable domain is ETGVTQSPTHLIKTRGQQVTLRCSSQSGHNTVSWYQQALGQGPQFIFQYYREEENGRGNFPPRFSGLQFPNYSSELNVNALELDDSALYLCASSLSGLTQETQYFGPGTRLLVL.

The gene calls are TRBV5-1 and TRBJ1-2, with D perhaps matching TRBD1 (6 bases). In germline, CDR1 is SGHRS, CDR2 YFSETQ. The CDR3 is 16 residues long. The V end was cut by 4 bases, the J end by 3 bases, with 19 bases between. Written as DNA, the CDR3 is TGCGCCAGCAGCCCGGACAGAAAAGCTCCCCACTATGGCTACACCTTC. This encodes CASSPDRKAPHYGYTF.

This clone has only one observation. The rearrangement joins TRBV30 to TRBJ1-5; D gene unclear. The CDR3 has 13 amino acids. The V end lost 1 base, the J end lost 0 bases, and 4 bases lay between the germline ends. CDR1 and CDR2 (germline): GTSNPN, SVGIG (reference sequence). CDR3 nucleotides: TGTGCCTGGAGTGAATATAGCAATCAGCCCCAGCATTTT. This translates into CAWSEYSNQPQHF.

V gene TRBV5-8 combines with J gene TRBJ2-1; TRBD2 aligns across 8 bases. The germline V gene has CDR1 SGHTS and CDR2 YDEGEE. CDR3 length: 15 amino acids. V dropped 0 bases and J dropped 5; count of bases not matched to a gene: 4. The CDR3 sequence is CASSLGGGPDNEQFF. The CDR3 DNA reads TGTGCCAGCAGCTTGGGCGGGGGGCCAGACAATGAGCAGTTCTTC.

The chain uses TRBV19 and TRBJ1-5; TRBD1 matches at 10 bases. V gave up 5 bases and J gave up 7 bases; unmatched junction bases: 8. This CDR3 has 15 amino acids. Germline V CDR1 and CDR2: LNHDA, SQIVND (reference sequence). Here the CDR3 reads CASSLGQGDGQPQHF. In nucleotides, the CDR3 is TGTGCCAGTAGTCTTGGACAGGGGGACGGCCAGCCCCAGCATTTT.

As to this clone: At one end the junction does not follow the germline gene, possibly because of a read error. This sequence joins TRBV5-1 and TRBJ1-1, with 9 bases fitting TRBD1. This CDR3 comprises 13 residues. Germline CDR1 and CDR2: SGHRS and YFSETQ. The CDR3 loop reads CASSLAGDRAPLF. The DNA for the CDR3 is TGCGCCAGCAGCTTGGCGGGGGACAGGGCGCCGCTCTTT.

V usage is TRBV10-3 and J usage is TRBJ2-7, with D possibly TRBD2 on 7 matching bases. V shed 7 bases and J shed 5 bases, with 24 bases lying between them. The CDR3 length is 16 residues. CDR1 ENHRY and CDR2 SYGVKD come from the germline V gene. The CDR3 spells CAIILKGEGPSHEQYF. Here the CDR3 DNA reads TGTGCCATCATTCTGAAGGGGGAGGGCCCTTCTCACGAGCAGTACTTC.

CDR3 residues: CASRLGRGTDTQYF. CDR3 coding DNA: TGTGCCAGCAGGTTGGGGCGCGGCACAGATACGCAGTATTTT. V is TRBV7-2 and J is TRBJ2-3; weak D call: TRBD1 (5 bases). The CDR3 spans 14 residues. V was trimmed by 6 bases and J by 1 base, leaving 11 bases between them. Germline-derived CDR1 and CDR2 are SGHTA and FQGNSA. Combining the CDR3 with reference TRBV7-2 and TRBJ2-3 gives the whole variable domain GAGVSQSPSNKVTEKGKDVELRCDPISGHTALYWYRQSLGQGLEFLIYFQGNSAPDKSGLPSDRFSAERTGGSVSTLTIQRTQQEDSAVYLCASRLGRGTDTQYFGPGTRLTVL.

CDR3 nucleotide sequence: TGTGCCAGCAGCGACGGGCGGGGGGAGACCCAGTACTTC. It codes for CASSDGRGETQYF. The chain couples TRBV9 to TRBJ2-5, with 7 bases fitting TRBD2. The V segment lost 3 bases and the J segment 5 bases; nucleotides outside the gene matches: 4. The CDR3 extends over 13 amino acids. In germline, CDR1 is SGDLS, CDR2 YYNGEE.

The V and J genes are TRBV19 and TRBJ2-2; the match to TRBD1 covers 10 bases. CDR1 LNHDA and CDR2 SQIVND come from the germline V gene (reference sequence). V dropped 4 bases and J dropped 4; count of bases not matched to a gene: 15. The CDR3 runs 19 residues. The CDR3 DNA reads TGTGCCAGTAGTACGACGGGACAGGGGAGAGGTTCACGCACCGGGGAGCTGTTTTTT. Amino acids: CASSTTGQGRGSRTGELFF.

CDR3 in amino acids: CASRTGADTEAFF. CDR3 in DNA: TGTGCCAGCAGGACAGGGGCAGATACTGAAGCTTTCTTT. The chain couples TRBV11-2 to TRBJ1-1, with 8 bases aligning to TRBD1. Germline CDR1 SGHAT, CDR2 FQNNGV. The CDR3 is made up of 13 amino acids. V dropped 6 bases and J dropped 5; count of bases not matched to a gene: 5.

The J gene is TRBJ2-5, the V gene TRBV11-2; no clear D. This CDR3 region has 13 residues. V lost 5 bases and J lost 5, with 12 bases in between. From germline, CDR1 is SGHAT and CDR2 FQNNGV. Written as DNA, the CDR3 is TGTGCCAGCAGCCCCGGCAGGCTGGAGACCCAGTACTTC. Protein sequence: CASSPGRLETQYF.

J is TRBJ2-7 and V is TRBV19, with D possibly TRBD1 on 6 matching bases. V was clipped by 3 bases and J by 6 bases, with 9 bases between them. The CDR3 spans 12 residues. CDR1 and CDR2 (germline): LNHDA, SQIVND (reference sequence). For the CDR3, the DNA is TGTGCCAGTAGTATGGCAGGGGTCGAGCAGTACTTC. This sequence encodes CASSMAGVEQYF.

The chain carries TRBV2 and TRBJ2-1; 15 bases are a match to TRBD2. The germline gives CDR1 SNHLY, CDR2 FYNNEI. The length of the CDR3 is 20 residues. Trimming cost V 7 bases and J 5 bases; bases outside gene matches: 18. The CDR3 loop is CASNEPGLAGGGILHNEQFF. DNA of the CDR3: TGTGCCAGCAATGAGCCCGGACTAGCGGGAGGGGGGATCCTCCACAATGAGCAGTTCTTC.

The CDR3 loop reads CASSQRTQSYEQYF. CDR3 coding DNA: TGTGCCAGCAGCCAGAGGACCCAATCCTACGAGCAGTACTTC. The V call is TRBV3-1 (or the pseudogene TRBV3-2), the J call TRBJ2-7; no firm D call. From germline, CDR1 is LGHDT and CDR2 YNNKEL (reference sequence). The CDR3 extends over 14 amino acids. V lost 3 bases and J lost 1, with 10 bases in between.

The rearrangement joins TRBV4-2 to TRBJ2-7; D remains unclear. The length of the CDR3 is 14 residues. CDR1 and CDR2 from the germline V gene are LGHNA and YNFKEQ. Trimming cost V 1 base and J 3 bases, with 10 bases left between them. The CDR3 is CASSQGVGRYEQYF. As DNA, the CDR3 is TGTGCCAGCAGCCAAGGGGTAGGCCGCTACGAGCAGTACTTC.

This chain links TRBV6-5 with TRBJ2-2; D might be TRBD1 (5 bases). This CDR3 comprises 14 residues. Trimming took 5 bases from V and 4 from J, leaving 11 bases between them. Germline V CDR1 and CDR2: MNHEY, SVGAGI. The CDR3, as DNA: TGTGCCAGCAGTCTACCAGGGATCACCGGGGAGCTGTTTTTT. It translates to CASSLPGITGELFF.

Here the CDR3 reads CASSFYEQYF. CDR3 DNA sequence: TGTGCCAGCAGCTTCTACGAGCAGTACTTC. V gene TRBV6-5 combines with J gene TRBJ2-7; D is unclear. There are 10 residues in the CDR3. Trimming cost V 6 bases and J 3 bases, with 3 bases left between them. Germline CDR1 is MNHEY and CDR2 is SVGAGI.

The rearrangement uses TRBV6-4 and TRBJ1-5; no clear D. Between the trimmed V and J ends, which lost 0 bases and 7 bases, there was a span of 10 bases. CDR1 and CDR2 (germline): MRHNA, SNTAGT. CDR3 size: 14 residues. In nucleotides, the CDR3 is TGTGCCAGCAGTGACTCCAGGTCTCACCAGCCCCAGCATTTT. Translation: CASSDSRSHQPQHF.

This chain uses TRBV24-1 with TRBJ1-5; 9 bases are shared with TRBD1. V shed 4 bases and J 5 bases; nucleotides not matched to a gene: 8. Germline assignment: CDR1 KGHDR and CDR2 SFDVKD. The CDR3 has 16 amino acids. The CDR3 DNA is TGTGCCACCAGTGAACGGGGACAGGGACCCTATCAGCCCCAGCATTTT. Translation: CATSERGQGPYQPQHF.

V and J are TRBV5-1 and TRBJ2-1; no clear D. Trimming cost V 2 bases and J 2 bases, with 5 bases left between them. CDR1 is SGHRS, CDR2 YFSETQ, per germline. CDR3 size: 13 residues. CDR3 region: CASSFITYNEQFF. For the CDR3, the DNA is TGCGCCAGCAGCTTCATCACCTACAATGAGCAGTTCTTC.

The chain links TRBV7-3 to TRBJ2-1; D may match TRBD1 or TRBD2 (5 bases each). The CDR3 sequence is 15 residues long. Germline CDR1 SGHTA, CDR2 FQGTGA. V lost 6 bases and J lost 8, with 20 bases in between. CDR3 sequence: CASSLSGRSGDEQFF. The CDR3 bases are TGTGCCAGCAGTTTATCGGGACGCTCGGGCGATGAGCAGTTCTTC.

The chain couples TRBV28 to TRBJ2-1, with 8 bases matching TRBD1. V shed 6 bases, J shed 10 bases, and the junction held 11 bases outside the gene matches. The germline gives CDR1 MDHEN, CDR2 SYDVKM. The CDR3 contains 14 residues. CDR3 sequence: CASRLPDRGEEQFF. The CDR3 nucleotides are TGTGCCAGCAGGCTCCCAGACAGGGGTGAGGAGCAGTTCTTC.